These T cell receptor beta chains were read from a single sample in a study of vaccination and CD4 T cells after COVID-19. Their specific antigens are unknown. TCRdb re-called the PCR reads through MiXCR, storing one row per CDR3 protein. The sample records approximately 18,000 distinct CDR3 sequences, around 28% being singletons. Input material: cultured CD4+ T cells from blood. The receptors come from a human donor with COVID-19. Each CDR3 is given with its conserved first and last residue. D genes are given only for firm matches. Only some rows state a clone size, as once, few, many or a class for expanded clones.

j_gene | v_gene | abundance | d_gene | CDR3aa | CDR3nt
TRBJ2-1 | TRBV7-2 | few | . | CASSPLQGSVQYNEQFF | TGTGCCAGCAGCCCCCTACAGGGTTCCGTGCAGTACAATGAGCAGTTCTTC
TRBJ1-5 | TRBV28 | few | TRBD1 | CASKITRGSQPQHF | TGTGCCAGCAAAATTACCAGGGGGAGTCAGCCCCAGCATTTT
TRBJ1-6 | TRBV6-1 | few | . | CASSTPSGSTNSPLHF | TGTGCCAGCAGTACCCCCTCAGGGTCGACCAATTCACCCCTCCACTTT
TRBJ1-5 | TRBV15 | few | TRBD1 | CATSRDGDSRYSNQPQHF | TGTGCCACCAGCAGAGATGGGGACAGTCGATATAGCAATCAGCCCCAGCATTTT
TRBJ1-4 | TRBV6-1 | few | . | CASSRDIEKLFF | TGTGCCAGCAGCCGGGACATCGAAAAACTGTTTTTT
TRBJ2-5 | TRBV12-3/TRBV12-4 | . | TRBD1 | CASSSTTGRETQYF | TGTGCCAGCAGTTCTACGACAGGGCGGGAGACCCAGTACTTC
TRBJ1-1 | TRBV7-2 | . | TRBD1 | CASSFDRGYAFF | TGTGCCAGCAGCTTTGACAGGGGGTATGCTTTCTTT
TRBJ1-6 | TRBV2 | few | . | CASQDWPKGSYNSPLHF | TGTGCCAGCCAAGATTGGCCAAAAGGCTCCTATAATTCACCCCTCCACTTT
TRBJ1-2 | TRBV4-3 | . | . | CASSQDQGWHFGYTF | TGCGCCAGCAGCCAAGATCAAGGGTGGCACTTCGGCTACACCTTC
TRBJ1-1 | TRBV5-5 | . | . | CASSRQYEAFF | TGTGCCAGCAGCCGACAGTATGAAGCTTTCTTT
TRBJ1-2 | TRBV11-3 | few | . | CASSLGFREGRYGYTF | TGTGCCAGCAGCTTAGGATTTCGGGAGGGTCGCTATGGCTACACCTTC
TRBJ2-7 | TRBV7-2 | . | . | CASSLRVGEYEQYF | TGTGCCAGCAGCCTAAGGGTTGGCGAGTACGAGCAGTACTTC
TRBJ2-1 | TRBV20-1 | . | . | CSPEVSSSYNEQFF | TGCAGCCCAGAAGTCTCGTCTAGTTACAATGAGCAGTTCTTC
TRBJ2-2 | TRBV6-5 | . | . | CASSYSSAPNTGELFF | TGTGCCAGCAGTTACTCCTCAGCCCCAAACACCGGGGAGCTGTTTTTT
TRBJ2-3 | TRBV25-1 | few | . | CASSLRTDTQYF | TGTGCCAGCAGTCTACGCACAGATACGCAGTATTTT
TRBJ1-2 | TRBV20-1 | few | . | CSASRGNYGYTF | TGCAGTGCTAGTAGGGGTAACTATGGCTACACCTTC
TRBJ1-4 | TRBV21-1 | . | . | CANETATNEKLFF | TGTGCCAACGAGACAGCAACTAATGAAAAACTGTTTTTT
TRBJ2-3 | TRBV9 | . | TRBD2 | CASSDTSGTDTQYF | TGTGCCAGCAGCGATACTAGCGGGACAGATACGCAGTATTTT
TRBJ2-2 | TRBV7-2 | . | . | CASSLAQALTGELFF | TGTGCCAGCAGCTTAGCACAGGCCCTCACCGGGGAGCTGTTTTTT
TRBJ2-7 | TRBV6-1 | . | TRBD1 | CASSTRDRVHSPYEQYF | TGTGCCAGCAGTACCCGGGACAGGGTACACTCACCCTACGAGCAGTACTTC
TRBJ1-5 | TRBV6-2/TRBV6-3 | few | . | CASSPGGYSNQPQHF | TGTGCCAGCAGTCCTGGGGGTTATAGCAATCAGCCCCAGCATTTT
TRBJ2-5 | TRBV20-1 | few | TRBD2 | CSAPPGAGGPETQYF | TGCAGTGCTCCCCCCGGAGCGGGGGGGCCAGAGACCCAGTACTTC
TRBJ2-1 | TRBV27 | few | . | CASSSSLLGHNEQFF | TGTGCCAGCAGTTCCAGCCTCCTAGGCCACAATGAGCAGTTCTTC
TRBJ2-1 | TRBV6-1 | few | TRBD2 | CASSAPGLAGVEQFF | TGTGCCAGCAGTGCCCCGGGACTAGCGGGGGTTGAGCAGTTCTTC
TRBJ2-1 | TRBV19 | . | . | CASTQDSYNEQFF | TGTGCCAGTACCCAAGACTCCTACAATGAGCAGTTCTTC
TRBJ2-5 | TRBV23-1 | . | TRBD1 | CASSQSKQGALTQYF | TGCGCCAGCAGTCAATCAAAACAGGGGGCTTTGACCCAGTACTTC
TRBJ1-1 | TRBV28 | . | TRBD1 | CASTNLDRGYGEAFF | TGTGCCAGCACAAACCTTGACAGGGGGTATGGTGAAGCTTTCTTT
TRBJ2-1 | TRBV2 | few | . | CASSEGGMGNNEQFF | TGTGCCAGCAGTGAAGGGGGGATGGGGAACAATGAGCAGTTCTTC
TRBJ1-2 | TRBV6-4 | . | TRBD1 | CASSREGGAMAGYTF | TGTGCCAGCAGTCGGGAAGGGGGCGCGATGGCTGGCTACACCTTC
TRBJ2-7 | TRBV6-1 | . | . | CASSLQQVGAYEQYF | TGTGCCAGCAGTCTCCAACAGGTGGGAGCCTACGAGCAGTACTTC
TRBJ1-1 | TRBV5-3 | . | . | CASSFGNTEAFF | TGTGCCAGCAGCTTCGGGAACACTGAAGCTTTCTTT
TRBJ2-7 | TRBV7-2 | . | . | CASAPGGGPYEQYF | TGTGCCAGCGCCCCTGGGGGCGGACCCTACGAGCAGTACTTC
TRBJ2-7 | TRBV20-1 | few | . | CSARNSYEQYF | TGCAGTGCTAGAAACAGCTACGAGCAGTACTTC
TRBJ2-1 | TRBV28 | . | TRBD2 | CASSLGGLAPNEQFF | TGTGCCAGCAGTTTAGGGGGACTAGCGCCAAATGAGCAGTTCTTC
TRBJ1-5 | TRBV29-1 | few | . | CSVGGGGGQPQHF | TGCAGCGTTGGTGGCGGGGGTGGTCAGCCCCAGCATTTT
TRBJ2-7 | TRBV11-3 | few | . | CASSLEADGYYEQYF | TGTGCCAGCAGCTTAGAGGCGGACGGATACTACGAGCAGTACTTC
TRBJ1-5 | TRBV20-1 | medium-sized | . | CSASGTSGNQPQHF | TGCAGTGCTTCCGGGACCAGTGGCAATCAGCCCCAGCATTTT
TRBJ2-5 | TRBV7-2 | few | . | CASSLAGGETQYF | TGTGCCAGCAGCTTAGCTGGGGGAGAGACCCAGTACTTC
TRBJ2-5 | TRBV7-7 | few | . | CASSPPGRSGETQYF | TGTGCTAGCAGCCCACCGGGCCGATCGGGTGAGACCCAGTACTTC
TRBJ1-1 | TRBV20-1 | few | . | CSATGGGGTEAFF | TGCAGTGCTACGGGGGGCGGAGGAACTGAAGCTTTCTTT
TRBJ2-2 | TRBV11-3 | . | . | CASSLYQDTNTGELFF | TGTGCCAGCAGCTTATATCAGGACACAAACACCGGGGAGCTGTTTTTT
TRBJ1-1 | TRBV2 | . | TRBD1 | CASTGQLNAEAFF | TGTGCCAGCACGGGACAGCTGAACGCTGAAGCTTTCTTT
TRBJ2-1 | TRBV30 | few | . | CAWWAAGNEQFF | TGTGCCTGGTGGGCCGCGGGGAATGAGCAGTTCTTC
TRBJ1-5 | TRBV18 | . | TRBD1 | CASSLSGQGNQPQHF | TGTGCCAGCTCGCTCTCCGGACAGGGGAACCAGCCCCAGCATTTT
TRBJ1-6 | TRBV11-2 | once | TRBD1 | CASSFGQGFSPLHF | TGTGCCAGCAGCTTTGGACAGGGATTTTCACCCCTCCACTTT
TRBJ2-7 | TRBV14 | . | . | CASSQVVGVEQYF | TGTGCCAGCAGCCAAGTGGTAGGGGTCGAGCAGTACTTC
TRBJ1-4 | TRBV11-3 | . | TRBD1 | CASSFGQGPNEKLFF | TGTGCCAGCAGCTTTGGACAGGGCCCTAATGAAAAACTGTTTTTT
TRBJ2-3 | TRBV7-2 | few | . | CASSLRQPTDTQYF | TGTGCCAGCAGCTTACGACAGCCAACAGATACGCAGTATTTT
TRBJ1-6 | TRBV11-3 | few | . | CASQTNNSPLHF | TGTGCCAGCCAGACCAATAATTCACCCCTCCACTTT